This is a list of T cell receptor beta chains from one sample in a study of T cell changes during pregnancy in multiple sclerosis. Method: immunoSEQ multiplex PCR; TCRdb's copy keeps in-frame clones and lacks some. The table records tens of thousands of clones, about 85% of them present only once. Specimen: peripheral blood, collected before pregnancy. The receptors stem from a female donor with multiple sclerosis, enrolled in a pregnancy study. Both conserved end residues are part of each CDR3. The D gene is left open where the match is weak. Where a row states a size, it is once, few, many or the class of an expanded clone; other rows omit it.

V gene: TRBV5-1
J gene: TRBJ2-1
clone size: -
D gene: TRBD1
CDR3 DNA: TGCGCCAGCAGCCTCCGGGACAGGGGCTACAATGAGCAGTTCTTC
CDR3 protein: CASSLRDRGYNEQFF

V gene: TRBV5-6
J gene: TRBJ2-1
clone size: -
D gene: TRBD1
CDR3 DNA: TGTGCCAGCAGACGATTGGCAGACTGGGACAGGGGCCGGGATGAGCAGTTCTTC
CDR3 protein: CASRRLADWDRGRDEQFF

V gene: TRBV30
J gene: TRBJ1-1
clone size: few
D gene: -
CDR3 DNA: TGTGCCTGGAGTGTACTGGGTAAACAGTTGAACACTGAAGCTTTCTTT
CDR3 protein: CAWSVLGKQLNTEAFF

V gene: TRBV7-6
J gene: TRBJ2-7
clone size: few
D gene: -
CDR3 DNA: TGTGCCAGCAGCTTGACAGGAGCCCACGAGCAGTACTTC
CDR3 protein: CASSLTGAHEQYF

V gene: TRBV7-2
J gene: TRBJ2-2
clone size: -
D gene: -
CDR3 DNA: TGTGCCAGCAGCTTAGAAGGACACCTGCTCACCGGGGAGCTGTTTTTT
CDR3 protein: CASSLEGHLLTGELFF

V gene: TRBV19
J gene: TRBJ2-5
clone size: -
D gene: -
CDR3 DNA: TGTGCCAGTAGTCGGGGGTGGGGGTACCAAGAGACCCAGTACTTC
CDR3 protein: CASSRGWGYQETQYF

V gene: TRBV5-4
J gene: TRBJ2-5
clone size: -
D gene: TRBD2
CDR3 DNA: TGTGCCAGCAGCCCAGCTAGCGGGAGAGAGACCCAGTACTTC
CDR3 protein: CASSPASGRETQYF

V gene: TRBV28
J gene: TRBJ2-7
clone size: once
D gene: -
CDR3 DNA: TGTGCCAGCAGTTCCTCTGGACAGATGAGCTACGAGCAGTACTTC
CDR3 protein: CASSSSGQMSYEQYF

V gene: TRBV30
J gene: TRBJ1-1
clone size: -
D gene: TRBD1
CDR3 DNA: TGTGCCTGGAGTGCCATAGACTGGACAGGCGCGAGCGAAGCTTTCTTT
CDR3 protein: CAWSAIDWTGASEAFF

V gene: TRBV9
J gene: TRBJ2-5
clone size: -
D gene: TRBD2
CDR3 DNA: TGTGCCAGCAGCGTCAGCGGGGGTAAAGAGACCCAGTACTTC
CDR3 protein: CASSVSGGKETQYF

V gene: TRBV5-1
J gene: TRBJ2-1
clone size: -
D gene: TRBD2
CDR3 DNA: TGCGCCAGCACTCGGGTCGGCGGGAGGAGCTCCTACAATGAGCAGTTCTTC
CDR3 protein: CASTRVGGRSSYNEQFF

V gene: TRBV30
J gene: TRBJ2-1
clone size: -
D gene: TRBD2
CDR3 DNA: TGTGCCTGGAATAACGGGGGGGGTTCGAATGAGCAGTTCTTC
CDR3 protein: CAWNNGGGSNEQFF

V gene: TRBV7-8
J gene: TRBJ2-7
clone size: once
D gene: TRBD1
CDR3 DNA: TGTGCCAGCAGCCAAAGACAGGGGAAATTCTACGAGCAGTACTTC
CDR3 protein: CASSQRQGKFYEQYF

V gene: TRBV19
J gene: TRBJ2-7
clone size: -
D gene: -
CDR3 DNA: TGTGCCAGTAGTCACCCAGGGATTGTCTACGAGCAGTACTTC
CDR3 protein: CASSHPGIVYEQYF

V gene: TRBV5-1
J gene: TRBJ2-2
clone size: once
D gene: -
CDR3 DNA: TGCGCCAGCACCCCAGGGTCTTACACCGGGGAGCTGTTTTTT
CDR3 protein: CASTPGSYTGELFF

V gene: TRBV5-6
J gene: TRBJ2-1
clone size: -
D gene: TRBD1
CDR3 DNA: TGTGCCAGCAGCTGGGGGCGGACAGGGGCGCGAGCTGAGCAGTTCTTC
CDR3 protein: CASSWGRTGARAEQFF

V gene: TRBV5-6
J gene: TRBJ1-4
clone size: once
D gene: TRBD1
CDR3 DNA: TGTGCCAGCAGCAGAGCCGGGACAGGGACTTACACTAATGAAAAACTGTTTTTT
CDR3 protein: CASSRAGTGTYTNEKLFF

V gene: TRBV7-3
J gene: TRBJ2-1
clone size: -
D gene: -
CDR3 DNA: TGTGCCAGCAGCGTACTCTCCGGACGGCGGCGGGATGAGCAGTTCTTC
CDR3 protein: CASSVLSGRRRDEQFF

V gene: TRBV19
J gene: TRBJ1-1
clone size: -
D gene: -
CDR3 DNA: TGTGCCAGTAGTCCAGACAGCCTGAACACTGAAGCTTTCTTT
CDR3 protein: CASSPDSLNTEAFF

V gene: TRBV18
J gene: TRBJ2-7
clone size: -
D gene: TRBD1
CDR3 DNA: TGTGCCAGCTCACCTCAAGGACAGGGGTACGAGCAGTACTTC
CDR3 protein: CASSPQGQGYEQYF

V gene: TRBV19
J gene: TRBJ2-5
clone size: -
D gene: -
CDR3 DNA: TGTGCCAGTAGTGATGGCAGGGACCAAGAGACCCAGTACTTC
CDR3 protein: CASSDGRDQETQYF

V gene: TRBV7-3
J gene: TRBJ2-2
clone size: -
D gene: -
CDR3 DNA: TGTGCCAGCAGCATGCGGAAGGGGGCGAACACCGGGGAGCTGTTTTTT
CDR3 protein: CASSMRKGANTGELFF

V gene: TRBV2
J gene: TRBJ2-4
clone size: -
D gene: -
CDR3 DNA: TGTGCCAGCGGTTCGGCGGGAGCCAAAAACATTCAGTACTTC
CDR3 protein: CASGSAGAKNIQYF

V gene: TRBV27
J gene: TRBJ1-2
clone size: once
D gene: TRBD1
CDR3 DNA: TGTGCCAGCAGTTTATCGATAAACAGGGGTGGCAACTATGGCTACACCTTC
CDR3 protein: CASSLSINRGGNYGYTF

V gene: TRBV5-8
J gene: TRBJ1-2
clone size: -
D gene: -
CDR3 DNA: TGTGCCAGCAGCGAGGGAGGGGCAAAGGGTGGCTACACCTTC
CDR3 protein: CASSEGGAKGGYTF

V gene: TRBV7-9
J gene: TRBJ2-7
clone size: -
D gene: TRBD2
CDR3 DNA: TGTGCCAGCAGCTTCCCGACTAGCGGGAGAGGGGATACCTACGAGCAGTACTTC
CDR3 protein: CASSFPTSGRGDTYEQYF

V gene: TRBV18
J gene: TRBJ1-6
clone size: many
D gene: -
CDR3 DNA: TGTGCCAGCTCACCACGCGGGATGGACGGGCGTAAATCTAAACCCCTCCACTTT
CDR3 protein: CASSPRGMDGRKSKPLHF

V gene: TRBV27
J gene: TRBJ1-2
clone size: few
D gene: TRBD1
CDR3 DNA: TGTGCCAGCAGTTTGGGACAGGGCCTTAATGGCTACACCTTC
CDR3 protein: CASSLGQGLNGYTF

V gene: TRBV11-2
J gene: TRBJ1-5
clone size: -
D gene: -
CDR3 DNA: TGTGCCAGCAGTTTGGGCAGGCGGGGCAATCAGCCCCAGCATTTT
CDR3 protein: CASSLGRRGNQPQHF

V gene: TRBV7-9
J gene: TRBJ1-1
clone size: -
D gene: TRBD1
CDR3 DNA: TGTGCCAGCAGCCATCTTCGGACAGGGCGGAACACTGAAGCTTTCTTT
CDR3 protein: CASSHLRTGRNTEAFF

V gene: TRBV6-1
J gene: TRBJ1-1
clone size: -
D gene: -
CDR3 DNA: TGTGCCAGCAGTGAGGGCGAAACTTTCTTT
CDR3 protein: CASSEGETFF

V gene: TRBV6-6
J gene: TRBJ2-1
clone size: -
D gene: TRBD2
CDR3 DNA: TGTGCCAGCAGGGGCGATGGGACTACCTACAATGAGCAGTTCTTC
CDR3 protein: CASRGDGTTYNEQFF

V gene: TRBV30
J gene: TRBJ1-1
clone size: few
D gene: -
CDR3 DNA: TGTGCCTGGAGTGTGGAGGCAGGCGCTGAAGCTTTCTTT
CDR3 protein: CAWSVEAGAEAFF

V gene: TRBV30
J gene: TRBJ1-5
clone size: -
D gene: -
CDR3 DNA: TGTGCCTGGAGTGTAGATACAGTTGATCAGCCCCAGCATTTT
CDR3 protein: CAWSVDTVDQPQHF

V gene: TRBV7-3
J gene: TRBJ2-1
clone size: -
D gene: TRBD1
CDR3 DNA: TGTGCCAGCAGCTTCGGACAGGGACAAGACGGTGAGCAGTTCTTC
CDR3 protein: CASSFGQGQDGEQFF

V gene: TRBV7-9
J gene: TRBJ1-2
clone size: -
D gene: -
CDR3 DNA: TGTGCCAGCAGCTTATTACAGGCAGCTGGCTACACCTTC
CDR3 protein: CASSLLQAAGYTF

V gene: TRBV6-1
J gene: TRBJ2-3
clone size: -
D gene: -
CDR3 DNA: TGTGCCAGCAGTGAAGCGGGACTGCAAGGCACAGATACGCAGTATTTT
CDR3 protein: CASSEAGLQGTDTQYF